This T cell receptor (beta chain) was observed in a study of neoadjuvant anti-PD-1 for oral cavity cancer. TCRdb's table, derived via immunoSEQ multiplex PCR, lists solely in-frame clones and lacks some. The table shows some 6,600 clones, with over 35% occurring only once. This clone was detected a few times. This specimen consisted of tumor tissue, obtained before nivolumab (anti-PD-1) treatment. The clonotype comes from a person aged 40 to 85 with oral cavity squamous cell carcinoma.

The CDR3, as DNA: TGTGCCAGCAGAGGGGCATTTAACAATTCACCCCTCCACTTT. It codes for CASRGAFNNSPLHF. V and J are TRBV6-5 and TRBJ1-6; weak D call: TRBD1 (5 bases). The length of the CDR3 is 14 residues. CDR1 and CDR2 from the germline V gene are MNHEY and SVGAGI. The V end was cut by 6 bases, the J end by 7 bases, with 13 bases between.